Each of the 24 T cell receptor beta chains below was sequenced from the same sample in a study of T cell repertoires in cytomegalovirus infection. For these receptors, no antigen is known. TCRdb independently ran MiXCR on the reads; one entry per CDR3 protein. The sample holds 700,000 to 850,000 distinct CDR3 sequences, less than 35% seen once. The source material was cultured CD8+ T cells from PBMCs, sampled from culture after CMV antigen stimulation. These receptors were taken from a human donor in good health (CMV status not recorded). Some clones in this sample may be carry-over from other donors' samples.

This clonotype came up many times. The V call is TRBV7-2, the J call TRBJ2-1, with 9 bases fitting TRBD1. Germline CDR1 reads SGHTA; CDR2 reads FQGNSA. V gave up 5 bases and J gave up 5 bases; unmatched junction bases: 10. The CDR3 spans 16 residues. Here the CDR3 DNA reads TGTGCCAGCAGCCCTAGAGGGGACAGGGTCGACAATGAGCAGTTCTTC. Translating it yields CASSPRGDRVDNEQFF.

The V call is TRBV2, the J call TRBJ2-3; 10 bases line up with TRBD2. Per germline, CDR1 SNHLY and CDR2 FYNNEI. The CDR3 runs to 17 residues. Germline trimming cut 8 bases from V and 0 bases from J; bases unmatched to any gene: 11. The CDR3 bases are TGTGCCAGCCTAAGCGGGGGGGGCCTGACTAGCACAGATACGCAGTATTTT. Translating gives CASLSGGGLTSTDTQYF.

The chain employs TRBV27 and TRBJ2-1; D not resolved. Between the trimmed V and J ends, which lost 5 bases and 6 bases, there was a span of 20 bases. Germline loops: CDR1 MNHEY, CDR2 SMNVEV (reference sequence). The CDR3 has 16 residues. CDR3: CASSQGPRPSGNEQFF. CDR3 DNA: TGTGCCAGCAGTCAAGGACCGCGACCTTCAGGCAATGAGCAGTTCTTC.

The chain links TRBV4-3 to TRBJ2-3, with D possibly being TRBD1 or TRBD2 (7 bases each). The V gene's germline CDR1 is LGHNA and CDR2 YSLEER. The CDR3 sequence is 18 residues long. Trimming left V 0 bases short and J 1 base short, with 17 bases between. In DNA, the CDR3 is TGCGCCAGCAGCCAAGATCCCCCAGGGAGGGGGCGCACAGATACGCAGTATTTT. Its protein product is CASSQDPPGRGRTDTQYF.

V gene TRBV5-6 combines with J gene TRBJ1-1, with 8 bases identical to TRBD1. The CDR3 spans 14 residues. Per germline, CDR1 SGHDT and CDR2 YYEEEE. Trimming cost V 2 bases and J 11 bases; bases outside gene matches: 11. CDR3 region: CASSFPRQGLEAFF. The CDR3 DNA reads as TGTGCCAGCAGCTTCCCGCGACAGGGGTTAGAGGCTTTCTTT.

The genes are TRBV6-5 and TRBJ2-2; 7 bases agree with TRBD2. Germline lookup yields CDR1 MNHEY and CDR2 SVGAGI. CDR3 length: 16 amino acids. Trimming cost V 5 bases and J 1 base; bases outside gene matches: 7. As DNA, the CDR3 is TGTGCCAGCAGTGTGATTAGCGGGTTGAACACCGGGGAGCTGTTTTTT. The encoded protein is CASSVISGLNTGELFF.

The J gene is TRBJ2-1, the V gene TRBV7-9, with 11 bases identical to TRBD2. Germline lookup yields CDR1 SEHNR and CDR2 FQNEAQ (reference sequence). V shed 5 bases, J shed 10 bases, and the junction held 19 bases outside the gene matches. This CDR3 is built from 18 residues. The CDR3 DNA reads as TGTGCCAGCAGCGCACTAGCGGGGGCACCTCCTACAATGTCAGAGCAGTTCTTC. Protein product: CASSALAGAPPTMSEQFF.

With regard to this clonotype: A much bigger clone sits one base away, suggesting this may be a read error. The chain couples TRBV7-8 to TRBJ2-2, with TRBD2 matching over 8 bases. The CDR3 sequence is 18 residues long. V lost 5 bases, J lost 9 bases, and 20 bases stayed unmatched. Germline lookup yields CDR1 SGHVS and CDR2 FQNEAQ. The CDR3 protein is CASSLIAGPPNEDRELFF. CDR3 DNA: TGTGCCAGCAGCCTCATAGCGGGGCCGCCCAATGAGGACAGGGAGCTGTTTTTT.

The V and J genes are TRBV6-6 and TRBJ1-1; D is uncertain. In germline, CDR1 is MNHNY, CDR2 SVGAGI (reference sequence). Trimming removed 5 bases from V and 6 bases from J, with 10 bases in between. The CDR3 is 12 residues long. The CDR3: CASSTSDPEAFF. DNA of the CDR3: TGTGCCAGCAGTACATCGGACCCTGAAGCTTTCTTT.

The chain recombines TRBV7-6 with TRBJ1-4; D remains ambiguous. Germline V gene sequence: CDR1 SGHVS, CDR2 FNYEAQ. The length of the CDR3 is 15 residues. V lost 5 bases and J 6 bases, leaving 16 bases between the germline ends. CDR3 residues: CASSPTPDGDEKLFF. The DNA of the CDR3 is TGTGCCAGCAGCCCCACCCCGGACGGAGATGAAAAACTGTTTTTT.

This clonotype was recorded at least ten times. The chain employs TRBV7-2 and TRBJ2-5; 7 nucleotides align to TRBD1. CDR1 SGHTA and CDR2 FQGNSA come from the germline V gene. The CDR3 is 15 amino acids. Trimming took 4 bases from V and 2 from J; bases not matched to a gene: 7. CDR3 coding DNA: TGTGCCAGCAGCTCGACAGGGTTTAGACAAGAGACCCAGTACTTC. Translated: CASSSTGFRQETQYF.

This clonotype was observed a handful of times. The chain is built from TRBV5-4 and TRBJ2-1, with D perhaps matching TRBD1 or TRBD2 (6 bases each). Trimming shortened V by 5 bases and J by 10 bases, and 13 bases separated the two germline ends. Germline V gene sequence: CDR1 SGHNT, CDR2 YYREEE (reference sequence). The CDR3 is 12 residues long. The CDR3 loop is CASRRGGTEQFF. In DNA, the CDR3 is TGTGCCAGCAGGCGAGGGGGGACGGAGCAGTTCTTC.

This chain links TRBV6-5 with TRBJ1-3, with D possibly TRBD1 on 6 matching bases. The CDR3 is 16 amino acids. The germline V and J ends were trimmed by 5 bases and 4 bases, with 18 bases remaining between them. The V gene's germline CDR1 is MNHEY and CDR2 SVGAGI. CDR3 nucleotide sequence: TGTGCCAGCAGTGTCGACCCGGGGGCGCCCGGAAACACCATATATTTT. Protein: CASSVDPGAPGNTIYF.

This clonotype appeared a few times. The V and J genes are TRBV10-3 and TRBJ2-2; no clear D. From germline, CDR1 is ENHRY and CDR2 SYGVKD. The ends were cut back, 3 bases at V and 8 bases at J, with 7 bases in the middle. The CDR3 spans 12 residues. The CDR3 sequence: CAISEKQGELFF. The CDR3 DNA is TGTGCCATCAGTGAAAAACAGGGGGAGCTGTTTTTT.

This chain connects TRBV6-5 to TRBJ2-2; D perhaps matches TRBD1 (5 bases). The CDR3 extends over 14 amino acids. In germline, CDR1 is MNHEY, CDR2 SVGAGI. Trimming took off 4 bases at V and 4 bases at J, with 10 bases between the two ends. The chain's CDR3 is CASSSWGSTGELFF. CDR3 sequence (DNA): TGTGCCAGCAGTTCTTGGGGCAGCACCGGGGAGCTGTTTTTT.

This clonotype was seen only a few times. The V gene is TRBV5-4, the J gene TRBJ2-5; 8 bases map to TRBD2. This CDR3 comprises 18 residues. Germline V CDR1 and CDR2: SGHNT, YYREEE (reference sequence). V was clipped by 4 bases and J by 5 bases; unmatched bases: 19. The CDR3 here is CASSLTPGGVVSLETQYF. The CDR3 DNA reads as TGTGCCAGCAGCCTGACCCCGGGGGGGGTGGTTAGTTTGGAGACCCAGTACTTC.

At least ten counts were recorded for this clonotype. The chain links TRBV7-8 to TRBJ2-7; no clear D gene. Per the germline V gene, CDR1 is SGHVS and CDR2 is FQNEAQ. V shed 4 bases and J shed 3 bases, with 13 bases lying between them. The CDR3 is 14 amino acids. In DNA, the CDR3 is TGTGCCAGCAGCTCCCCCGTGGGTCTCTACGAGCAGTACTTC. Protein product: CASSSPVGLYEQYF. The variable domain in full, with the rest retrieved from reference TRBV7-8 and TRBJ2-7, is GAGVSQSPRYKVAKRGQDVALRCDPISGHVSLFWYQQALGQGPEFLTYFQNEAQLDKSGLPSDRFFAERPEGSVSTLKIQRTQQEDSAVYLCASSSPVGLYEQYFGPGTRLTVT.

There are a few counts of this clonotype. V gene TRBV24-1 combines with J gene TRBJ2-3; TRBD1 aligns across 7 bases. Trimming cost V 7 bases and J 3 bases; bases outside gene matches: 3. Germline values: CDR1 KGHDR, CDR2 SFDVKD. The CDR3 consists of 13 residues. CDR3 protein: CATSRQGTDTQYF. CDR3 nucleotide sequence: TGTGCCACCAGCAGACAGGGAACAGATACGCAGTATTTT.

This clonotype was observed a few times. This chain joins TRBV10-3 and TRBJ2-5, with 11 nucleotides matching TRBD1. This CDR3 has 17 residues. The germline gives CDR1 ENHRY, CDR2 SYGVKD. J was trimmed by 5 bases and V by 1 base; bases with no gene match: 9. The chain's CDR3 is CAISEWGGTGGFETQYF. CDR3 DNA: TGTGCCATCAGTGAGTGGGGCGGGACAGGGGGTTTCGAGACCCAGTACTTC.

This clonotype was found once. V gene TRBV5-1 combines with J gene TRBJ2-7, with D possibly being TRBD1 (6 bases). Trimming stripped 4 bases from V and 1 base from J, with 18 bases between. CDR3 length: 16 amino acids. CDR1 is SGHRS and CDR2 is YFSETQ in the germline V gene. CDR3 protein: CASSDRVTGKSYEQYV. As DNA, the CDR3 is TGCGCCAGCAGCGATAGGGTTACAGGGAAGTCCTACGAGCAGTACGTC.

This clonotype occurred a few times. V gene TRBV7-9 combines with J gene TRBJ1-5, with 9 nucleotides matching TRBD1. The germline gives CDR1 SEHNR, CDR2 FQNEAQ (reference sequence). The CDR3 length is 17 residues. V lost 4 bases, J lost 0 bases, and 7 bases stayed unmatched. CDR3 coding DNA: TGTGCCAGCAGCTCGGGACAGGGTGATCGTAGCAATCAGCCCCAGCATTTT. It encodes CASSSGQGDRSNQPQHF.

This clonotype appeared a few times. CDR3 DNA sequence: TGTGCCAGCAGCGGGGACAAGGGACAGGGGGCGCGCACCGGGGAGCTGTTTTTT. This sequence encodes CASSGDKGQGARTGELFF. The J gene is TRBJ2-2, the V gene TRBV7-6; 12 positions match TRBD1. The V gene's germline CDR1 is SGHVS and CDR2 FNYEAQ. The V segment lost 5 bases and the J segment 4 bases; nucleotides outside the gene matches: 11. The CDR3 runs 18 residues.

This clonotype was seen at least ten times. The rearrangement joins TRBV28 to TRBJ1-5; weak D call: TRBD1 (6 bases). CDR3 length: 14 amino acids. The V end was cut by 6 bases, the J end by 7 bases, with 16 bases between. Germline V gene lookup returns CDR1 MDHEN and CDR2 SYDVKM. CDR3 in DNA: TGTGCCAGCAGACCTACAGGGAGAGGACAGCCCCAGCATTTT. Translating it yields CASRPTGRGQPQHF. The full variable domain, its missing parts supplied by reference TRBV28 and TRBJ1-5, is DVKVTQSSRYLVKRTGEKVFLECVQDMDHENMFWYRQDPGLGLRLIYFSYDVKMKEKGDIPEGYSVSREKKERFSLILESASTNQTSMYLCASRPTGRGQPQHFGDGTRLSIL.

The chain joins TRBV7-9 to TRBJ2-5; TRBD2 agrees at 9 bases. The CDR3 has 14 residues. The V gene end was trimmed by 2 bases and the J gene end by 4 bases; junction bases not matched to a gene: 2. Looked up from germline, CDR1 is SEHNR and CDR2 is FQNEAQ (reference sequence). The CDR3 DNA reads TGTGCCAGCAGCTTACCGGGACTAGCAGAGACCCAGTACTTC. Translated, it gives CASSLPGLAETQYF.